Given below is one T cell receptor (beta chain) in context. The antigen is unknown. The source of the sample is a study of post-analysis software for immune sequencing data. As for the study in general: Both relapsing-remitting and secondary progressive multiple sclerosis featured among the disease courses, as did progressive-relapsing multiple sclerosis.

The CDR3 covers 14 residues. The V gene's germline CDR1 is KGHSH and CDR2 LQKENI. V trimming: 4 bases; J trimming: 3 bases; junction bases outside the gene matches: 5. Study findings and constraints: Versus controls, multiple sclerosis patients showed significantly lower diversity (normalized Chao1). About five TRBV segments, including TRBV5-6, TRBV5-1 and TRBV20-1, were more frequent in patients than controls.

Carried by the TCR beta cDNA libraries were unique molecular identifiers. When about 0.9 to 11 million T cells were used, they gave a few hundred thousand cDNA molecules. TCRdb re-analysed the PCR reads in MiXCR, keeping a single row per CDR3 protein. The profile shows around 200,000 distinct CDR3 sequences, roughly 28% of them singletons. Sequencing was carried out using blood. This receptor was taken from a girl aged 2-17 years with multiple sclerosis. V usage is TRBV18 and J usage is TRBJ2-5; 7 bases map to TRBD1. The CDR3 DNA follows: TGTGCCAGCTCACGATGGGGACAGAAAGAGACCCAGTACTTC. It translates to CASSRWGQKETQYF.